Sequencing of this TCR beta chain was carried out in a study of neurological immune-mediated disorders. Study results and caveats: Among 34 multiple sclerosis patients, 18 had repertoires that phylogenetic grouping placed in one related-CDR3 cluster, a possible signature.

Each CDR3 protein gets one entry after TCRdb re-called the 5' RACE reads with MiXCR. There are about 70,000 distinct CDR3 sequences in the sample; roughly 4.5% occur only once, and 2% to 2.5% lies in the top ten. The table lists this clonotype with many counts. Its antigen is unidentified. The CDR3 extends over 16 amino acids. The germline V and J ends were trimmed by 2 bases and 6 bases, with 16 bases remaining between them. Looked up from germline, CDR1 is KGHDR and CDR2 is SFDVKD. The sequenced sample consisted of PBMCs. The TCR originated in a woman aged 70 to 79 with multiple sclerosis. The chain is built from TRBV24-1 and TRBJ2-1; tentative D call: TRBD2 (6 bases). The CDR3 nucleotides are TGTGCCACCAGTGATTCGGTGGGAGGCGCGCGCAATGAGCAGTTCTTC. Amino acid sequence: CATSDSVGGARNEQFF.